Detailed here is one T cell receptor beta chain. What it binds is unknown. This sample was taken from a study of shared clonotypes between healthy human individuals. Each donor was a Caucasian adult residing in Nashville, Tennessee. In the CD4+ fraction, cells were divided into CD45RA+ naive and CD45RA-negative memory subsets. The CDR3 extends over 15 amino acids. Germline trimming cut 7 bases from V and 4 bases from J; bases unmatched to any gene: 11. Per germline, CDR1 MDHEN and CDR2 SYDVKM. Study-level points and caveats: Shared across a few donors were 4% to 5% of the naive CD4 clonotypes. Although depth was large, rarefaction showed that sequencing of the sorted subsets was incomplete.

The assay was immunoSEQ multiplex PCR, and TCRdb's table has in-frame clones only and misses some. The sample has 2 million to 3 million clones, 90% to 95% seen once. The clonotype was recovered from a young man in good health. Some clones in this sample may be carry-over from other donors' samples. What was sequenced was naive CD4+ T cells from PBMCs. Subset of the sample: CD45RA+ positively selected. The rearrangement links TRBV28 to TRBJ1-2; 8 positions match TRBD1. In DNA form, the CDR3 reads TGTGCCAGCACTACCATCGGGACAGGCCCCTATGGCTACACCTTC. Translated, it gives CASTTIGTGPYGYTF.